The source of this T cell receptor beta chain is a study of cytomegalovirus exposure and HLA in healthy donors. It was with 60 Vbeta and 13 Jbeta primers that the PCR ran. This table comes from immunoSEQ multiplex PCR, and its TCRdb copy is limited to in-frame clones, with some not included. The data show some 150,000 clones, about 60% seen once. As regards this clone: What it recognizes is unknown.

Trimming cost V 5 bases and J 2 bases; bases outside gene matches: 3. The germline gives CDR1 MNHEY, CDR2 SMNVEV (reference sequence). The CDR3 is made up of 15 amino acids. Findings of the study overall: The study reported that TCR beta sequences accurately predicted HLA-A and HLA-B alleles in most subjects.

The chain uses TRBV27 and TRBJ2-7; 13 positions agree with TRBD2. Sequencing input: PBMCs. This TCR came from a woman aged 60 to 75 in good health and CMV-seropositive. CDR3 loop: CASSKGLAGTYEQYF. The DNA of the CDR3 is TGTGCCAGCAGTAAGGGACTAGCGGGGACCTACGAGCAGTACTTC.